This passage covers 21 T cell receptor beta chains from one sample sequenced in a study of blood T cell repertoires in COVID-19. Data came from immunoSEQ multiplex PCR; TCRdb stores just in-frame clones and leaves some out. The sample lists 200,000 to 300,000 clones, around 90% seen once, with 0.8% to 0.95% in the top ten. Sequencing input: peripheral blood. These receptors came from a man younger than 40 with COVID-19, enrolled during active disease.

The chain has TRBV3-1 (or the pseudogene TRBV3-2) and TRBJ2-5; 10 nucleotides match TRBD2. The CDR3 loop spans 13 amino acids. J gave up 4 bases and V 7 bases, and 3 bases lay outside the gene matches. From germline, CDR1 is LGHDT and CDR2 YNNKEL (reference sequence). The CDR3 loop reads CASNIAGGETQYF. Here the CDR3 DNA reads TGTGCCAGCAACATAGCGGGGGGAGAGACCCAGTACTTC.

This CDR3 reads CASSQDLSQPQHF. The CDR3 coding sequence is TGTGCCAGCAGCCAAGATCTTTCTCAGCCCCAGCATTTT. The rearrangement joins TRBV3-1 (or the pseudogene TRBV3-2) to TRBJ1-5; D is uncertain. The V gene lost 0 bases and the J gene lost 6 bases, with 6 bases spanning the gap. The CDR3 is 13 residues long. Germline loops: CDR1 LGHDT, CDR2 YNNKEL (reference sequence).

This chain connects TRBV30 to TRBJ1-5; D perhaps matches TRBD1 (5 bases). CDR1 is GTSNPN, CDR2 SVGIG, per germline (reference sequence). The V gene lost 5 bases and the J gene lost 5 bases, with 13 bases spanning the gap. This CDR3 contains 13 residues. The CDR3 DNA is TGTGCCTGGTCTCGGGGGGAAGATCAGCCCCAGCATTTT. Translated, it gives CAWSRGEDQPQHF.

J is TRBJ2-6 and V is TRBV5-1; the D is unclear. Trimming left V 4 bases short and J 0 bases short, with 5 bases between. This CDR3 comprises 14 residues. Germline assignment: CDR1 SGHRS and CDR2 YFSETQ. The CDR3 here is CASSMYSGANVLTF. The CDR3 region has the DNA TGCGCCAGCAGCATGTACTCTGGGGCCAACGTCCTGACTTTC.

The chain couples TRBV6-5 to TRBJ2-1, with D uncertain. Germline lookup yields CDR1 MNHEY and CDR2 SVGAGI. The CDR3 is made up of 13 amino acids. V was trimmed by 5 bases and J by 9 bases, leaving 14 bases between them. CDR3 DNA sequence: TGTGCCAGCAGTCCGCTACCCCGCCGTGAGCAGTTCTTC. Translating gives CASSPLPRREQFF.

CDR3 DNA sequence: TGTGCCAGCAGCTTGGCTCAGGGAATTAATAGCGGGGAGCTGTTTTTT. This gives the protein CASSLAQGINSGELFF. The gene calls are TRBV5-5 and TRBJ2-2; TRBD1 might be the D (5 bases). The germline V and J ends were trimmed by 0 bases and 7 bases, with 16 bases remaining between them. Germline loops: CDR1 SGHKS, CDR2 YYEKEE (reference sequence). CDR3 size: 16 residues.

This clone appeared once. The gene calls are TRBV6-5 and TRBJ2-3, with 7 positions matching TRBD2. Germline V gene sequence: CDR1 MNHEY, CDR2 SVGAGI. The CDR3 runs to 15 residues. The ends lost 3 bases at V and 2 bases at J; junction bases unmatched: 5. CDR3 sequence reads: CASSYRRDYTDTQYF. CDR3 bases: TGTGCCAGCAGTTATCGACGGGACTACACAGATACGCAGTATTTT.

CDR3 DNA sequence: TGTGCTAGTGGTTTGGGGACAGGGGCGGGAAACACCATATATTTT. It codes for CASGLGTGAGNTIYF. The J gene is TRBJ1-3, the V gene TRBV12-5; 9 bases map to TRBD1. V trimming: 1 base; J trimming: 4 bases; junction bases outside the gene matches: 2. Germline V lookup: CDR1 LGHNT, CDR2 FRNRAP. The CDR3 is made up of 15 amino acids.

The V call is TRBV5-1, the J call TRBJ2-2; TRBD1 matches at 10 bases. Germline CDR1 SGHRS, CDR2 YFSETQ. Trimming at V came to 1 base and at J to 2 bases, leaving 5 bases not matched to a gene. This CDR3 spans 17 amino acids. The CDR3 here is CASSLNWDRGNTGELFF. CDR3 DNA sequence: TGCGCCAGCAGCTTGAATTGGGACAGGGGAAACACCGGGGAGCTGTTTTTT. The full variable domain, rest sourced from reference TRBV5-1 and TRBJ2-2, is KAGVTQTPRYLIKTRGQQVTLSCSPISGHRSVSWYQQTPGQGLQFLFEYFSETQRNKGNFPGRFSGRQFSNSRSEMNVSTLELGDSALYLCASSLNWDRGNTGELFFGEGSRLTVL.

This clone appeared once. The gene calls are TRBV2 and TRBJ2-1, with D perhaps matching TRBD2 (6 bases). Per germline, CDR1 SNHLY and CDR2 FYNNEI. The CDR3 spans 17 residues. Trimming shortened V by 6 bases and J by 0 bases, and 18 bases separated the two germline ends. The chain's CDR3 is CASSDITSPSSYNEQFF. DNA of the CDR3: TGTGCCAGCAGCGACATTACTAGCCCGAGCTCCTACAATGAGCAGTTCTTC.

This clone was seen a single time. This chain connects TRBV30 to TRBJ2-3, with TRBD2 matching 7 bases. CDR3 length: 14 amino acids. Losses at the gene ends were 0 bases for V and 6 bases for J; bases not matched to a gene: 6. Germline values: CDR1 GTSNPN, CDR2 SVGIG (reference sequence). CDR3 in amino acids: CAWSVSTSVDTQYF. CDR3 bases: TGTGCCTGGAGTGTCAGCACTAGCGTGGATACGCAGTATTTT.

The rearrangement joins TRBV11-2 to TRBJ1-4; 7 bases are shared with TRBD1. Germline V CDR1 and CDR2: SGHAT, FQNNGV. V shed 5 bases and J 2 bases; nucleotides not matched to a gene: 2. CDR3 length equals 14 residues. CDR3 sequence: CASSMTGTNEKLFF. In DNA, the CDR3 is TGTGCCAGCAGCATGACAGGGACTAATGAAAAACTGTTTTTT.

The rearrangement joins TRBV6-5 to TRBJ1-2, with 9 nucleotides matching TRBD1. V was pared by 6 bases and J by 7 bases, with 6 bases of the junction left unmatched. This CDR3 region has 13 residues. CDR1 is MNHEY and CDR2 is SVGAGI in the germline V gene. The CDR3 nucleotides read TGTGCCAGCAGCGAGGGACAGGGTCCTGGCTACACCTTC. It is translated as CASSEGQGPGYTF.

The chain couples TRBV7-9 to TRBJ1-3; no clear D. This CDR3 is built from 15 residues. The germline gives CDR1 SEHNR, CDR2 FQNEAQ (reference sequence). Trimming cost V 5 bases and J 0 bases, with 11 bases left between them. CDR3 residues: CASSKNRDSGNTIYF. DNA for the CDR3: TGTGCCAGCAGCAAGAACCGGGACTCTGGAAACACCATATATTTT.

The rearrangement joins TRBV5-5 to TRBJ2-3; TRBD1 matches 7 bases. The CDR3 spans 15 residues. V dropped 2 bases and J dropped 4; count of bases not matched to a gene: 7. The germline V gene encodes CDR1 SGHKS and CDR2 YYEKEE (reference sequence). As DNA, the CDR3 is TGTGCCAGCAGCTTACAGACAGGGCCTCCAGATACGCAGTATTTT. Encoded protein: CASSLQTGPPDTQYF.

This clone was observed a few times. The genes are TRBV6-5 and TRBJ1-4; unclear D gene. The CDR3 runs 14 residues. Germline CDR1 and CDR2: MNHEY and SVGAGI. V lost 7 bases and J lost 11, with 20 bases in between. CDR3 region: CASTRTSEVWKLFF. The CDR3 DNA sequence: TGTGCCAGCACTAGAACCTCCGAGGTGTGGAAACTGTTTTTT.

The chain links TRBV2 to TRBJ2-1, with 8 positions matching TRBD1. The CDR3 is 16 amino acids. V dropped 2 bases and J dropped 6; count of bases not matched to a gene: 9. Germline V gives CDR1 SNHLY, CDR2 FYNNEI. This CDR3 is CASSEYRGAPGNEQFF. As DNA, the CDR3 is TGTGCCAGCAGTGAATACAGGGGGGCGCCAGGCAATGAGCAGTTCTTC.

The genes are TRBV19 and TRBJ1-1; D call uncertain. The CDR3 covers 15 residues. Deletions cut 5 bases from V and 0 bases from J, with 13 bases between. Germline V gene lookup returns CDR1 LNHDA and CDR2 SQIVND (reference sequence). CDR3 bases: TGTGCCAGTAGTGGCGGAAGGACTATGAACACTGAAGCTTTCTTT. This encodes CASSGGRTMNTEAFF.

This chain connects TRBV2 to TRBJ1-6; possibly TRBD1 for D (5 bases). V was shortened by 8 bases and J by 7 bases, with 18 bases between the two germline ends. Germline lookup yields CDR1 SNHLY and CDR2 FYNNEI. The CDR3 is 15 residues long. The CDR3 region has the DNA TGTGCCAGCTCTAACGTAGGCGGGGCGAATTCACCCCTCCACTTT. It specifies CASSNVGGANSPLHF.

The chain couples TRBV18 to TRBJ1-2, with no clear D. In germline, CDR1 is KGHSH, CDR2 LQKENI. Trimming took off 2 bases at V and 6 bases at J, with 7 bases between the two ends. The CDR3 is made up of 12 amino acids. Here the CDR3 reads CASSPDTNGYTF. In DNA form, the CDR3 reads TGTGCCAGCTCACCAGACACCAATGGCTACACCTTC.

This rearrangement joins TRBV6-1 to TRBJ1-5, with 7 bases matching TRBD1. V shed 1 base and J 2 bases; nucleotides not matched to a gene: 5. The CDR3 loop spans 16 amino acids. Per the germline V gene, CDR1 is MNHNS and CDR2 is SASEGT. CDR3 residues: CASSEEEGAGNQPQHF. The CDR3, as DNA: TGTGCCAGCAGTGAAGAGGAGGGGGCGGGCAATCAGCCCCAGCATTTT.